This T cell receptor (beta chain) was obtained from a study of shared clonotypes between healthy human individuals. Libraries were prepared by immunoSEQ multiplex PCR; TCRdb keeps only in-frame clonotypes and omits some of them. This sample has 1 million to 1.2 million clones; around 77% occur once, and the top ten carry 0.85% to 1%. Trimming cost V 0 bases and J 7 bases; bases outside gene matches: 6. Looked up from germline, CDR1 is MNHEY and CDR2 is SVGAGI. The CDR3 loop spans 16 amino acids. The rearrangement links TRBV6-5 to TRBJ2-7; 13 nucleotides match TRBD2. The TCR originated in a man aged 18 to 29 in good health. Some clones in this sample may be carry-over from other donors' samples. The specimen was memory CD4+ T cells from PBMCs. Subset: CD45RA-negative fraction. CDR3 protein: CASSYSGTSGAGEQYF. The DNA of the CDR3 is TGTGCCAGCAGTTACTCCGGGACTAGCGGGGCCGGAGAGCAGTACTTC.